This is a list of T cell receptor beta chains from one sample in a study of cytomegalovirus exposure and HLA in healthy donors. Sequencing used immunoSEQ multiplex PCR; TCRdb keeps in-frame clones, though not all of them. The sample contains some 120,000 clones, 15% to 20% of which appear only once. Sequenced: PBMCs. Receptors originate from a female donor in good health and CMV-seropositive. Each CDR3 is given with its conserved first and last residue. The D gene is left open where the match is weak. Size values are once, few and many counts, or a class for expanded clones, and some rows have none.

>NA|TRBJ1-6|NA|TRBV7-9
TGTGCCAGCAGCTTAGTTACGGATTCACCCCTCCACTTT
CASSLVTDSPLHF
>TRBD2|TRBJ2-7|NA|TRBV9
TGTGCCAGCAGCGTAGATGGTGCGGGAGGGTACGAGCAGTACTTC
CASSVDGAGGYEQYF
>NA|TRBJ1-5|NA|TRBV15
TGTGCCACCAGCAGGGAGCTCGGGGATCTCAATCAGCCCCAGCATTTT
CATSRELGDLNQPQHF
>NA|TRBJ1-5|few|TRBV4-3
TGCGCCAGCAGCCAACTAACAGGGCTTGGGCCCCAGCATTTT
CASSQLTGLGPQHF
>TRBD2|TRBJ2-3|NA|TRBV6-1
TGTGCCAGCAGTGCCTCCCTGGGACTAAATACAGATACGCAGTATTTT
CASSASLGLNTDTQYF
>NA|TRBJ2-1|NA|TRBV2
TGTGCCAGCAGTGATGTAGCGTCCTACAATGAGCAGTTCTTC
CASSDVASYNEQFF
>NA|TRBJ2-1|few|TRBV6-5
TGTGCCAGCAGCGCGACAATCGGCCTCTACAATGAGCAGTTCTTC
CASSATIGLYNEQFF
>NA|TRBJ1-2|NA|TRBV7-9
TGTGCCAGCAGCTTAGTTGGGCAGGGAAGAGCTGGCTACACCTTC
CASSLVGQGRAGYTF
>NA|TRBJ2-5|NA|TRBV5-1
TGCGCCAGCAGCCCGGGAGAGGGGGAGACCCAGTACTTC
CASSPGEGETQYF
>NA|TRBJ2-6|NA|TRBV11-2
TGTGCCAGCAGCTTACGGTCTGGGGCCAACGTCCTGACTTTC
CASSLRSGANVLTF
>TRBD1|TRBJ1-5|NA|TRBV7-9
TGTGCCAGCAGCTTGGGTGGGGACAGCCCCAATCAGCCCCAGCATTTT
CASSLGGDSPNQPQHF
>NA|TRBJ1-2|NA|TRBV5-6
TGTGCCAGCAGCGCACAACCTCCCTATGGCTACACCTTC
CASSAQPPYGYTF
>TRBD2|TRBJ2-1|NA|TRBV5-1
TGCGCCAGCAGCCCGGGACTAGCGGACTACAATGAGCAGTTCTTC
CASSPGLADYNEQFF
>NA|TRBJ2-7|NA|TRBV7-7
TGTGCCAGCAGCTTAGCGGGGGCCCTCTACTCCTACGAGCAGTACTTC
CASSLAGALYSYEQYF
>NA|TRBJ1-1|NA|TRBV5-4
TGTGCCAGCAGCTTTGACAGGAACACTGAAGCTTTCTTT
CASSFDRNTEAFF
>TRBD1|TRBJ1-2|few|TRBV19
TGTGCCAGTAGTAGTAGGACAGGAGATGGCTACACCTTC
CASSSRTGDGYTF
>NA|TRBJ1-2|few|TRBV5-1
TGCGCCAGCAGCCCCGGGGCAGGGGAGGGCTACACCTTC
CASSPGAGEGYTF
>NA|TRBJ2-7|NA|TRBV5-6
TGTGCCAGCAGCTTGGCTTTGGGGCGGGGGCCCTTCAAGCAGTACTTC
CASSLALGRGPFKQYF
>TRBD1|TRBJ1-2|NA|TRBV5-1
TGCGCCAGCAGCTTGGCGACAGGGGGCGCCGATGGCTACACCTTC
CASSLATGGADGYTF
>TRBD2|TRBJ2-7|NA|TRBV4-1
TGCGCCAGCAGCCAAGTATCGACGGGGGGTCTCGAGCAGTACTTC
CASSQVSTGGLEQYF
>TRBD1|TRBJ2-2|NA|TRBV27
TGTGCCAGCAGTCCGCGGACAGGGGGCTTGTCCGGGGAGCTGTTTTTT
CASSPRTGGLSGELFF
>NA|TRBJ1-3|few|TRBV4-2
TGTGCCAGCAGCCAAGGCGAGGCGTCCTCTGGAAACACCATATATTTT
CASSQGEASSGNTIYF
>NA|TRBJ2-7|NA|TRBV29-1
TGCAGCGTTGAAGATTGGCGGTACGAGCAGTACTTC
CSVEDWRYEQYF
>NA|TRBJ2-5|NA|TRBV7-2
TGTGCCAGCAGCTCGTTTGCGGGATCTATAGAGACCCAGTACTTC
CASSSFAGSIETQYF
>NA|TRBJ1-2|few|TRBV18
TGTGCCAGCTCACCAATGCAGGGCGGCTACACCTTC
CASSPMQGGYTF
>NA|TRBJ2-5|NA|TRBV9
TGTGCCAGCAGCGAGGGACACGGTGGAGAGACCCAGTACTTC
CASSEGHGGETQYF
>TRBD1|TRBJ2-7|NA|TRBV19
TGTGCCAGTAGTACCGGGACAGTATTCTACGAGCAGTACTTC
CASSTGTVFYEQYF
>NA|TRBJ2-7|few|TRBV5-1
TGCGCCAGCAGCTTAGAGGGATTGGTCGAGCAGTACTTC
CASSLEGLVEQYF
>TRBD1|TRBJ1-2|few|TRBV4-2
TGTGCCAGCAGCCAAGGGACAGGGGTTAACTATGGCTACACCTTC
CASSQGTGVNYGYTF
>TRBD2|TRBJ2-1|few|TRBV19
TGTGCCAGTAGTACTAGCGGGACGGGGAGCTCCTACAATGAGCAGTTCTTC
CASSTSGTGSSYNEQFF
>TRBD2|TRBJ2-1|few|TRBV2
TGTGCCAGCAGTGACAGAACTAGCGGGGGGGCCGGTGAGCAGTTCTTC
CASSDRTSGGAGEQFF
>TRBD2|TRBJ2-3|NA|TRBV5-4
TGTGCCAGCAGCTCCCTAGCGGGAGGGTTCACAGATACGCAGTATTTT
CASSSLAGGFTDTQYF
>NA|TRBJ2-7|NA|TRBV27
TGTGCCAGCAGTTACCAACCTAGGGGGAGAGGGTACGAGCAGTACTTC
CASSYQPRGRGYEQYF
>TRBD2|TRBJ2-7|NA|TRBV10-1
TGCGCCAGCAGTGACCTAGCGGGGGGCAAGGTCTACGAGCAGTACTTC
CASSDLAGGKVYEQYF
>NA|TRBJ1-2|NA|TRBV29-1
TGCAGCGTTGAGACCCACAGGGCTAATCTGGAATTC
CSVETHRANLEF
>TRBD1|TRBJ1-2|NA|TRBV28
TGTGCCAGCAGTGACACCGGGACAGGGGTTTATGGCTACACCTTC
CASSDTGTGVYGYTF
>NA|TRBJ1-1|NA|TRBV28
TGTGCCAGCAGTTTTGGGTCGGGGTGGACTGAAGCTTTCTTT
CASSFGSGWTEAFF
>NA|TRBJ2-7|NA|TRBV5-5
TGTGCCAGCAACCTGGACGGGAACTCCTACGAGCAGTACTTC
CASNLDGNSYEQYF
>TRBD1|TRBJ2-3|few|TRBV7-2
TGTGCCAGCAGCCAACGCCGGACAGGCCCTCGATCCACGGATACGCAGTATTTT
CASSQRRTGPRSTDTQYF
>TRBD1|TRBJ1-2|few|TRBV27
TGTGCCAGCAGTCCCAATTCGGGACAGAACTATGGCTACACCTTC
CASSPNSGQNYGYTF
>NA|TRBJ1-4|NA|TRBV5-6
TGTGCCAGCAGCTTGAACAGGGCGCCGGGGCACGGAAATGAAAAACTGTTTTTT
CASSLNRAPGHGNEKLFF
>TRBD1|TRBJ2-1|NA|TRBV18
TGTGCCAGCTCACGGGGACAGAACATTAATGAGCAGTTCTTC
CASSRGQNINEQFF
>NA|TRBJ2-7|NA|TRBV29-1
TGCAGCGTTGAAGTCGCCCGCGCGCCTGACGAGCAGTACTTC
CSVEVARAPDEQYF
>TRBD1|TRBJ1-2|few|TRBV5-8
TGTGCCAGCAGCTACGGACAGGAGGGCTATGGCTACACCTTC
CASSYGQEGYGYTF
>TRBD1|TRBJ2-3|NA|TRBV4-3
TGCGCCAGCAGCGACATGGACAGGGGGGTAGATACGCAGTATTTT
CASSDMDRGVDTQYF
>NA|TRBJ2-7|few|TRBV6-5
TGTGCCAGCAGTTACTCGTGGGGAGGACACGAGCAGTACTTC
CASSYSWGGHEQYF
>TRBD2|TRBJ2-1|NA|TRBV10-3
TGTGCCGCCGGGACTAGCGGGAGGGCCGATGAGCAGTTCTTC
CAAGTSGRADEQFF
>TRBD2|TRBJ2-3|NA|TRBV27
TGTGCCAGCAGTTTGTGGGGGGTAGGACTAGCGAGCACAGATACGCAGTATTTT
CASSLWGVGLASTDTQYF
>TRBD2|TRBJ2-7|NA|TRBV13
TGTGCCAGCAGCTTTCGGCGGGAGGGCTACGAGCAGTACTTC
CASSFRREGYEQYF
>TRBD2|TRBJ2-3|few|TRBV4-1
TGCGCCAGCAGCCGGGAGGGAGCATATACGCAGTATTTT
CASSREGAYTQYF
>TRBD2|TRBJ2-5|few|TRBV4-2
TGTGCCAGCAGCCAAGACTTACTAGCGGGGGGAAGGGAGACCCAGTACTTC
CASSQDLLAGGRETQYF
>TRBD1|TRBJ1-2|few|TRBV4-2
TGTGCCAGCAGCCAAGCCTCCACAGGGGGCAAAGGGCGCTATGGCTACACCTTC
CASSQASTGGKGRYGYTF
>TRBD2|TRBJ2-7|NA|TRBV27
TGTGCCAGCACTCTAACCGGGACTAGCGGGGGCGTTACCTACGAGCAGTACTTC
CASTLTGTSGGVTYEQYF
>NA|TRBJ2-5|NA|TRBV7-2
TGTGCCTCAGATAGAGGCGAGACCCAGTACTTC
CASDRGETQYF
>NA|TRBJ1-4|NA|TRBV29-1
TGCAGCGTTACTGGGGGCTCAACTAATGAAAAACTGTTTTTT
CSVTGGSTNEKLFF
>TRBD1|TRBJ2-7|few|TRBV4-3
TGCGCCAGCAGCCAATTTTGGACAGGAGAATCCTACGAGCAGTACTTC
CASSQFWTGESYEQYF
>TRBD1|TRBJ2-1|few|TRBV30
TGTGCCTGGATGGGCGCAGGGGGCCCCCCAAGCTCCTACAATGAGCAGTTCTTC
CAWMGAGGPPSSYNEQFF
>TRBD2|TRBJ2-5|NA|TRBV6-5
TGTGCCAGCAGTTACGTGTTAGCGGGGGGTCTAGAGACCCAGTACTTC
CASSYVLAGGLETQYF
>NA|TRBJ1-2|NA|TRBV5-1
TGCGCCAGCAGCTTGGGCTCAGGGGCTAACTATGGCTACACCTTC
CASSLGSGANYGYTF